These 6 T cell receptor beta chains were sequenced from one sample in a study of T-cell reconstitution after alpha-beta-depleted transplantation in children. TCRbeta library construction was performed incorporating unique molecular identifiers. One entry per CDR3 protein, called by TCRdb with MiXCR from the PCR reads. The data hold about 610,000 distinct CDR3 sequences, with approximately 10% observed a single time. The sample here was PBMCs from the stem cell graft donor, taken from the stem cell graft. The receptors here all came from a human donor who donated a stem cell graft to a child with acute myeloid leukemia.

Ten or more counts support this clonotype. The chain combines TRBV20-1 with TRBJ2-3, with 10 positions matching TRBD2. There are 17 residues in the CDR3. The V segment lost 1 base and the J segment 2 bases; nucleotides outside the gene matches: 9. Per germline, CDR1 DFQATT and CDR2 SNEGSKA (reference sequence). The CDR3 DNA sequence: TGCAGTGCTAGAGGGCTGTTGACTAGCGGGTTCACAGATACGCAGTATTTT. Translated: CSARGLLTSGFTDTQYF.

This clonotype was observed many times. This chain joins TRBV6-5 and TRBJ2-7, with a tentative D call TRBD2 (6 bases). Trimming removed 0 bases at V and 3 bases at J, with 12 bases between. Germline V CDR1 and CDR2: MNHEY, SVGAGI. CDR3 length: 15 residues. As DNA, the CDR3 is TGTGCCAGCAGTTACTCGCGGGAAGGAGTCTACGAGCAGTACTTC. Protein: CASSYSREGVYEQYF.

This clonotype occurred many times. The chain employs TRBV6-5 and TRBJ2-2; D gene unclear. Looked up from germline, CDR1 is MNHEY and CDR2 is SVGAGI. The ends were cut back, 0 bases at V and 7 bases at J, with 12 bases in the middle. This CDR3 has 15 residues. This chain's CDR3 is CASSYSTAPHGELFF. DNA of the CDR3: TGTGCCAGCAGTTACTCGACCGCTCCCCACGGGGAGCTGTTTTTT.

The chain couples TRBV7-9 to TRBJ2-7; 7 nucleotides match TRBD2. CDR3 size: 15 residues. The V gene's germline CDR1 is SEHNR and CDR2 FQNEAQ (reference sequence). V lost 3 bases, J lost 0 bases, and 5 bases stayed unmatched. The CDR3 DNA reads as TGTGCCAGCAGCTTCGTGCGGGGGTCCTCCTACGAGCAGTACTTC. Translating gives CASSFVRGSSYEQYF.

This clonotype was counted at least ten times. The chain recombines TRBV6-1 with TRBJ1-2; the match to TRBD1 covers 7 bases. The CDR3 consists of 13 residues. Per the germline V gene, CDR1 is MNHNS and CDR2 is SASEGT. Trimming took 6 bases from V and 8 from J; bases not matched to a gene: 9. CDR3 bases: TGTGCCAGCAGGAGGGGGCAAGAAGGAGGCTACACCTTC. This translates into CASRRGQEGGYTF.

In this sample, this clonotype turned up many times. The gene calls are TRBV9 and TRBJ2-7; 8 bases fit TRBD2. This CDR3 is built from 14 residues. The J segment lost 4 bases and the V segment lost 0 bases, leaving 3 bases of the junction unmatched. Per germline, CDR1 SGDLS and CDR2 YYNGEE. This CDR3 reads CASSVVAGGYEQYF. The CDR3 region has the DNA TGTGCCAGCAGCGTAGTGGCGGGAGGTTACGAGCAGTACTTC.